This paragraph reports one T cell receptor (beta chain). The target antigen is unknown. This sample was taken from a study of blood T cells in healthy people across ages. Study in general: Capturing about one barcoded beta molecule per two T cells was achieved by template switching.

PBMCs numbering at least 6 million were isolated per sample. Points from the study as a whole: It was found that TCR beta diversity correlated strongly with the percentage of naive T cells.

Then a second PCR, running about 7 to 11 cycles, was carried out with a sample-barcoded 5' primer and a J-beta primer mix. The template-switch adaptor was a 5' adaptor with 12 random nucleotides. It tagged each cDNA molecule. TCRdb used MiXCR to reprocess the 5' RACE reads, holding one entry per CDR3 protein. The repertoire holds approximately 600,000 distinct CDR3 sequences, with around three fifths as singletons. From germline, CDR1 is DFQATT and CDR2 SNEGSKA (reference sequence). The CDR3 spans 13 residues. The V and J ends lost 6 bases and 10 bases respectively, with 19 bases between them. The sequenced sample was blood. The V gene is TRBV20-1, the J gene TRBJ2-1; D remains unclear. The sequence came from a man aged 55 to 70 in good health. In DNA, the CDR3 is TGCAGTGCGTCGGGTTTGGGGAATTGGGAGCAGTTCTTC. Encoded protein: CSASGLGNWEQFF.